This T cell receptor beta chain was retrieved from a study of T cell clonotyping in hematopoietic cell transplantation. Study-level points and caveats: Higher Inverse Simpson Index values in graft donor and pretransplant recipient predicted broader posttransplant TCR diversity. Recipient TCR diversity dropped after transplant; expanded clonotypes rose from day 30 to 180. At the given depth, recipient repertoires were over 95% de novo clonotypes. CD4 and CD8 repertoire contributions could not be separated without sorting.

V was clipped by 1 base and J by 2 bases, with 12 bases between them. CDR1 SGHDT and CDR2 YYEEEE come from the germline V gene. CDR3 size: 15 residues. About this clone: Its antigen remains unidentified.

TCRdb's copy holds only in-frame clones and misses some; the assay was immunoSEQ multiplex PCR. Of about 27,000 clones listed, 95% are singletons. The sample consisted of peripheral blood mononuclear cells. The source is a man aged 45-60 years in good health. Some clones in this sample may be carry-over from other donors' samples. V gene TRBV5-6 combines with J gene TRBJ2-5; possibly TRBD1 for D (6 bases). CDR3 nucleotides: TGTGCCAGCAGCTTGAGTCGGACAGTTCAAGAGACCCAGTACTTC. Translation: CASSLSRTVQETQYF.